This TCR beta chain was documented in a study of T-cell memory formation after mild COVID-19 (dated by TCRdb to the early 2020s). General notes on the study: TCR sequence clusters from the two donors were largely donor specific. Two young, previously healthy adult volunteers, one female and one male, were included in the cohort. In two donors, T-cell clones that expanded and contracted after mild COVID-19 were tracked by sequencing TCRalpha and TCRbeta repertoires over time. Study-wide conclusions, independent of this receptor: The detection of some responding clones in pre-infection memory suggests that pre-existing cross-reactive memory T cells joined the SARS-CoV-2 response. Clones contracting from day 15 to 85 had balanced CD4/CD8 phenotypes, while a second wave expanding from day 15 to 37 was biased towards CD4+. Only a couple of mild cases were covered in the study, and larger cohorts including severe cases with pre-infection samples were considered necessary. Contracting CD4+ clones were located mainly in the CM and EM memory subsets, whereas CD8+ clones were found to be enriched in EMRA. SARS-CoV-2 specificity was not confirmed for the second-wave clones peaking on day 37.

V lost 5 bases and J lost 9 bases, and the count of bases not matched to a germline gene is 6. CDR1 and CDR2, per the germline V gene, are SGHTA and FQGNSA. Reading from cysteine to phenylalanine, the CDR3 counts 12 amino acids. Only the CDR3 DNA is retained, 36 bases long and in frame from the first base. This clonotype occurred a few times. The antigen it recognizes is unknown. No clone much larger than this one lies a single base away; base qualities are absent. For sequencing, an Illumina NovaSeq 6000 was employed. Using 5'RACE with constant-segment primers, TCRalpha and TCRbeta cDNA libraries were constructed, with sample barcodes and unique molecular identifiers added in the process. RNA was extracted from every sample with Trizol reagent. Library amplification was performed in two PCR steps, and a second sample barcode and Illumina TruSeq adapters were introduced in the second step. Libraries were sequenced on an Illumina NovaSeq with 2 x 150 bp paired-end reads. The original pipeline was this. Reads were demultiplexed and collapsed into UMI-guided consensus sequences with migec v1.2.7. Using mixcr v2.1.11, the UMI consensuses were aligned to TRA and TRB V and J templates and assembled into clonotypes. Clonotypes were classified as expanded or contracted when called significant by both edgeR and NoisET, with noise models trained on biological replicates. For edgeR calls, the thresholds were a false discovery rate-adjusted p below 0.01 and a log2 fold-change of 1. As an exploratory analysis of dynamics, max-normalized trajectories of the 1000 most abundant clonotypes were examined by PCA with hierarchical clustering. Separately sequenced CD4+ and CD8+ repertoires were used to assign a CD4 or CD8 phenotype to each responding clone. TCRdb cleaned the public reads at Q25 with fastp, built clones with MiXCR and kept in-frame beta chains. CDR3 protein sequences are deduplicated, and each keeps its most common genes and DNA. Clone size and V and J calls follow TCRdb, not the original study. Within this sample are over 400,000 distinct CDR3 sequences, with roughly a quarter of them counted one time only. Around 13% of the sample belongs to the ten largest clones.

Ficoll-Paque density gradient centrifugation was used to isolate PBMCs. The rearrangement joined TRBV7-2 to TRBJ1-2, and 7 junction bases match TRBD1. Sequencing was done on a sample of PBMCs or a T cell subset sorted from them (not recorded which). The receptor was isolated from an adult woman who had mild COVID-19 (a few samples of this study predate the infection). The sample titles of this study are shuffled in the database, so cell type and time point are left out; the donor was told from shared clones. At the DNA level, the sequence is TGTGCCAGCAGCCGAGACAGGGAGAGCTACACCTTC. It specifies CASSRDRESYTF.